This T cell receptor beta chain was documented in a study of spatial heterogeneity in lung cancer. Whole-study context: Follow-up PBMC samples were sequenced when available, at a median of approximately two years after resection.

Noted time point: blood at routine non-recurrence follow-up after resection. Unsorted whole RNA of tumor, nontumor lung or frozen PBMC was sequenced. The CDR3 sequence is 16 residues long. Germline CDR1 and CDR2: MNHEY and SVGEGT. The V end was cut by 4 bases, the J end by 4 bases, with 19 bases between. One entry per CDR3 protein results from TCRdb running MiXCR on the 5' RACE reads. The data show about 47,000 distinct CDR3 sequences, 6.5% to 7.5% seen once. The genes are TRBV6-2 or TRBV6-3 and TRBJ1-2, with D unresolved. Sequenced here: PBMCs, sampled at follow-up. The sequence derives from a female donor with early-stage non-small cell lung cancer. The CDR3 DNA reads TGTGCCAGCAGTTCCCCGACGAGCGTTTTCTTCTATGGCTACACCTTC. This codes for CASSSPTSVFFYGYTF.